These T cell receptor beta chains were read from a single sample in a study of T cell repertoires in cytomegalovirus infection. MiXCR, applied by TCRdb to the reads, yields one record per CDR3 protein. The table includes about 530,000 distinct CDR3 sequences, 26% detected once. Material: PBMCs. These receptors were obtained from a human donor in good health (CMV status not recorded). Some clones in this sample may be carry-over from other donors' samples. Each CDR3 is given with its conserved first and last residue. The D gene is left open where the match is weak. Clone size appears in some rows only: once, few, many, or a class for an expanded clone.

>TRBJ2-2|TRBD2|.|TRBV2
CASSDPGLADNTGELFF
TGTGCCAGCAGTGATCCCGGACTAGCGGACAACACCGGGGAGCTGTTTTTT
>TRBJ2-5|.|many|TRBV7-2
CASSFVGAAEETQYF
TGTGCCAGCAGCTTTGTGGGAGCCGCGGAAGAGACCCAGTACTTC
>TRBJ2-4|.|few|TRBV27
CASRAGTALAKNIQYF
TGTGCCAGCAGGGCAGGGACGGCCCTAGCCAAAAACATTCAGTACTTC
>TRBJ2-5|.|many|TRBV7-8
CASNPTHPLGETQYF
TGTGCCAGCAACCCGACACATCCCCTGGGGGAGACCCAGTACTTC
>TRBJ2-1|.|many|TRBV7-2
CASSSREPEQFF
TGTGCCAGCAGCTCCCGGGAGCCCGAGCAGTTCTTC
>TRBJ1-5|.|.|TRBV19
CASTTQGNQPQHF
TGTGCCAGTACCACCCAGGGCAATCAGCCCCAGCATTTT
>TRBJ1-1|.|.|TRBV6-4
CASSDRGVAEAFF
TGTGCCAGCAGTGACCGGGGGGTGGCTGAAGCTTTCTTT
>TRBJ2-5|TRBD2|.|TRBV24-1
CATGPGTSGTKGETQYF
TGTGCCACCGGACCCGGGACTAGCGGAACTAAAGGGGAGACCCAGTACTTC
>TRBJ1-4|TRBD1|few|TRBV12-3/TRBV12-4
CASSPGTGLEKLFF
TGTGCCAGCAGCCCCGGGACAGGGTTGGAAAAACTGTTTTTT
>TRBJ2-5|TRBD2|.|TRBV4-3
CASSQDLLVGLAGGRTALTQYF
TGCGCCAGCAGCCAAGATCTGTTAGTGGGGCTAGCGGGAGGCCGAACCGCCCTAACCCAGTACTTC
>TRBJ1-4|TRBD1|few|TRBV6-5
CASSQTPGQGATNEKLFF
TGTGCCAGCAGTCAGACACCGGGACAGGGAGCAACTAATGAAAAACTGTTTTTT